The 29 T cell receptor beta chains presented below share a single source sample, sequenced in a study of T-cell reconstitution after alpha-beta-depleted transplantation in children. Unique molecular identifiers featured in how the TCRbeta library was prepared. TCRdb called the PCR reads again in MiXCR, with one record for every CDR3 protein. Here the sample spans about 170,000 distinct CDR3 sequences, 11% being singletons. The material was PBMCs, obtained before TCRalphabeta/CD19-depleted stem cell transplant. All receptors derive from a boy aged 2 to 10 with acute myeloid leukemia, due to receive a stem cell transplant.

There are many counts of this clonotype. This chain uses TRBV20-1 with TRBJ2-2; TRBD2 might be the D (5 bases). CDR1 DFQATT and CDR2 SNEGSKA come from the germline V gene (reference sequence). This CDR3 is 12 amino acids long. Trimming took 6 bases from V and 5 from J, leaving 10 bases between them. The CDR3 sequence is CSADSPTGELFF. DNA for the CDR3: TGCAGTGCGGACTCTCCGACCGGGGAGCTGTTTTTT.

In its sample, this clonotype was seen many times. This rearrangement joins TRBV5-5 to TRBJ2-7; D not resolved. The CDR3 has 13 amino acids. V was clipped by 0 bases and J by 3 bases, with 7 bases between them. Germline CDR1 SGHKS, CDR2 YYEKEE (reference sequence). CDR3 loop: CASSLVSRYEQYF. The CDR3 DNA sequence: TGTGCCAGCAGCTTGGTGTCCCGCTACGAGCAGTACTTC.

This clonotype was counted many times. The genes are TRBV6-5 and TRBJ1-2; D perhaps matches TRBD1 (5 bases). Germline lookup yields CDR1 MNHEY and CDR2 SVGAGI. This CDR3 comprises 15 residues. Trimming stripped 1 base from V and 2 bases from J, with 11 bases between. Written as DNA, the CDR3 is TGTGCCAGCAGTTACTTTCCAGGGAGGAACTATGGCTACACCTTC. It yields the protein CASSYFPGRNYGYTF.

This clonotype was detected ten times or more. The rearrangement uses TRBV20-1 and TRBJ2-2, with D perhaps given as TRBD1 or TRBD2 (5 bases each). V lost 6 bases, J lost 3 bases, and 14 bases lay in between. There are 14 residues in the CDR3. From germline, CDR1 is DFQATT and CDR2 SNEGSKA (reference sequence). CDR3 DNA sequence: TGCAGTGCGAGGGGAGTCTCGGACACCGGGGAGCTGTTTTTT. Translated, it gives CSARGVSDTGELFF.

This clonotype was observed many times. The chain combines TRBV20-1 with TRBJ1-1; D is possibly TRBD1 (5 bases). The V gene lost 7 bases and the J gene lost 2 bases, with 11 bases spanning the gap. This CDR3 spans 12 amino acids. CDR1 and CDR2 (germline): DFQATT, SNEGSKA (reference sequence). CDR3 in amino acids: CSVSGGNTEAFF. CDR3 in DNA: TGCAGTGTATCCGGGGGTAACACTGAAGCTTTCTTT.

This clonotype was detected many times. The chain carries TRBV18 and TRBJ2-5; D unresolved. V was cut by 4 bases and J by 1 base, with 4 bases left in between. Germline loops: CDR1 KGHSH, CDR2 LQKENI. The CDR3 is 12 amino acids. The CDR3 loop reads CASSQPQETQYF. Here the CDR3 DNA reads TGTGCCAGCTCACAGCCCCAAGAGACCCAGTACTTC.

At least ten counts were recorded for this clonotype. The genes are TRBV7-2 and TRBJ1-2; D may be TRBD1 (5 bases). The germline V gene encodes CDR1 SGHTA and CDR2 FQGNSA. This CDR3 is 14 amino acids long. V lost 5 bases to trimming and J lost 2 bases, with 12 bases between them. DNA for the CDR3: TGTGCCAGCAGCCCCCAGGGTATAAACTATGGCTACACCTTC. Protein: CASSPQGINYGYTF. Full variable domain (remainder filled in from reference TRBV7-2 and TRBJ1-2): GAGVSQSPSNKVTEKGKDVELRCDPISGHTALYWYRQSLGQGLEFLIYFQGNSAPDKSGLPSDRFSAERTGGSVSTLTIQRTQQEDSAVYLCASSPQGINYGYTFGSGTRLTVV.

The sample holds many counts of this clonotype. The V call is TRBV3-1, the J call TRBJ2-1; D unclear. CDR3 length: 17 amino acids. From germline, CDR1 is LGHDT and CDR2 YNNKEL (reference sequence). The V end was cut by 0 bases, the J end by 0 bases, with 12 bases between. The CDR3 loop is CASSQELGTSSYNEQFF. In nucleotides, the CDR3 is TGTGCCAGCAGCCAAGAGTTGGGAACGAGCTCCTACAATGAGCAGTTCTTC.

Many counts were recorded for this clonotype. J is TRBJ2-1 and V is TRBV28, with a tentative D call TRBD1 (5 bases). Per the germline V gene, CDR1 is MDHEN and CDR2 is SYDVKM. The CDR3 spans 17 residues. Trimming pared 6 bases from V and 0 bases from J, leaving 18 bases between. The CDR3 protein is CASSPNRGGDSYNEQFF. CDR3 coding DNA: TGTGCCAGCAGCCCGAATAGGGGCGGAGACTCCTACAATGAGCAGTTCTTC.

The sample holds many counts of this clonotype. The gene calls are TRBV5-1 and TRBJ2-2; either TRBD1 or TRBD2 may fit D (6 bases each). This CDR3 is built from 19 residues. Germline CDR1 is SGHRS and CDR2 is YFSETQ. V shed 0 bases and J shed 5 bases, with 23 bases lying between them. CDR3 sequence reads: CASSLERRTQGTRTGELFF. CDR3 nucleotides: TGCGCCAGCAGCTTGGAAAGGAGGACTCAGGGGACTCGTACCGGGGAGCTGTTTTTT. Supplemented by reference TRBV5-1 and TRBJ2-2, the full variable domain reads KAGVTQTPRYLIKTRGQQVTLSCSPISGHRSVSWYQQTPGQGLQFLFEYFSETQRNKGNFPGRFSGRQFSNSRSEMNVSTLELGDSALYLCASSLERRTQGTRTGELFFGEGSRLTVL.

This clonotype was recorded at least ten times. The chain carries TRBV10-2 and TRBJ2-5; 11 bases match TRBD2. CDR1 is WSHSY, CDR2 SAAADI, per germline. V lost 6 bases, J lost 4 bases, and 4 bases stayed unmatched. The CDR3 has 14 amino acids. The CDR3 nucleotides read TGCGCCAGCAGGGTAGCGGGGGGGTCAGAGACCCAGTACTTC. Residues: CASRVAGGSETQYF.

Many counts were recorded for this clonotype. The V and J genes are TRBV10-3 and TRBJ2-2, with D uncertain. V shed 3 bases and J shed 0 bases, with 8 bases lying between them. CDR3 size: 15 residues. The germline V gene encodes CDR1 ENHRY and CDR2 SYGVKD. CDR3: CAISETNPNTGELFF. CDR3 bases: TGTGCCATCAGTGAAACCAATCCGAACACCGGGGAGCTGTTTTTT.

This clonotype showed up many times. V usage is TRBV3-1 and J usage is TRBJ1-4, with D hard to call. Germline V CDR1 and CDR2: LGHDT, YNNKEL (reference sequence). Trimming removed 5 bases at V and 1 base at J, with 8 bases between. The CDR3 runs 14 residues. The CDR3 sequence is CASSASRTNEKLFF. CDR3 in DNA: TGTGCCAGCAGCGCTAGTCGAACTAATGAAAAACTGTTTTTT.

This clonotype has a count of ten or more. The gene calls are TRBV20-1 and TRBJ2-7; D remains unclear. The length of the CDR3 is 13 residues. Between the trimmed V and J ends, which lost 8 bases and 0 bases, there was a span of 14 bases. CDR1 and CDR2 (germline): DFQATT, SNEGSKA (reference sequence). The CDR3 spells CSSRIFRSYEQYF. CDR3 nucleotide sequence: TGCAGTTCACGGATCTTTCGCTCCTACGAGCAGTACTTC.

In its sample, this clonotype was seen many times. CDR3 residues: CASSKGDYNEQFF. CDR3 coding DNA: TGCGCCAGCAGCAAAGGAGACTACAATGAGCAGTTCTTC. The chain is built from TRBV5-1 and TRBJ2-1; D not certain. From germline, CDR1 is SGHRS and CDR2 YFSETQ. This CDR3 spans 13 amino acids. Trimming pared 4 bases from V and 3 bases from J, leaving 8 bases between. Drawing the rest from reference TRBV5-1 and TRBJ2-1, the complete variable domain is KAGVTQTPRYLIKTRGQQVTLSCSPISGHRSVSWYQQTPGQGLQFLFEYFSETQRNKGNFPGRFSGRQFSNSRSEMNVSTLELGDSALYLCASSKGDYNEQFFGPGTRLTVL.

This clonotype was seen at least ten times. This chain joins TRBV2 and TRBJ2-5, with a tentative D call TRBD1 (6 bases). This CDR3 region has 14 residues. The germline V gene encodes CDR1 SNHLY and CDR2 FYNNEI. Trimming removed 2 bases from V and 1 base from J, with 8 bases in between. The CDR3 nucleotides read TGTGCCAGCAGTGAACTACAGGGCCAAGAGACCCAGTACTTC. Translating it yields CASSELQGQETQYF. The whole variable domain, remainder taken from reference TRBV2 and TRBJ2-5, is EPEVTQTPSHQVTQMGQEVILRCVPISNHLYFYWYRQILGQKVEFLVSFYNNEISEKSEIFDDQFSVERPDGSNFTLKIRSTKLEDSAMYFCASSELQGQETQYFGPGTRLLVL.

This clonotype was seen once. V is TRBV11-2 and J is TRBJ1-1; 10 bases map to TRBD1. Germline V lookup: CDR1 SGHAT, CDR2 FQNNGV. The CDR3 is made up of 14 amino acids. Losses at the gene ends were 4 bases for V and 5 bases for J; bases not matched to a gene: 4. The CDR3 protein is CASSWGTGVTEAFF. The CDR3, as DNA: TGTGCCAGCAGCTGGGGGACAGGGGTTACTGAAGCTTTCTTT.

This clonotype was seen many times. The chain joins TRBV12-3 or TRBV12-4 to TRBJ1-1; TRBD1 agrees at 9 bases. J gave up 8 bases and V 6 bases, and 4 bases lay outside the gene matches. The CDR3 spans 12 residues. The CDR3, as DNA: TGTGCCAGCAGCAACAGGGGGCGCGAAGCTTTCTTT. Protein: CASSNRGREAFF.

This clonotype was seen repeatedly, ten times or more. This sequence joins TRBV28 and TRBJ2-7; the D gene is possibly TRBD2 (7 bases). This CDR3 has 13 residues. Germline V gives CDR1 MDHEN, CDR2 SYDVKM. Trimming shortened V by 10 bases and J by 0 bases, and 13 bases separated the two germline ends. CDR3 nucleotide sequence: TGTGCCACCGAGGGGGGGGTCTCCTACGAGCAGTACTTC. Amino acids: CATEGGVSYEQYF.

This clonotype was picked up many times. V is TRBV29-1 and J is TRBJ2-5; D is unresolved. CDR1 SQVTM and CDR2 ANQGSEA come from the germline V gene. The CDR3 runs 13 residues. Between the trimmed V and J ends, which lost 7 bases and 5 bases, there was a span of 17 bases. In nucleotides, the CDR3 is TGCAGCGCTAGGGCTTCCCAAGGGGAGACCCAGTACTTC. Translation: CSARASQGETQYF.

In this sample, this clonotype turned up many times. The V and J genes are TRBV28 and TRBJ2-6; TRBD1 agrees at 7 bases. In germline, CDR1 is MDHEN, CDR2 SYDVKM. This CDR3 spans 17 amino acids. V gave up 7 bases and J gave up 9 bases; unmatched junction bases: 18. CDR3: CASTSTGRSLGVNVLTF. Written as DNA, the CDR3 is TGTGCCAGCACCTCGACAGGGCGATCTCTTGGTGTCAACGTCCTGACTTTC.

In this sample, this clonotype turned up many times. The V call is TRBV29-1, the J call TRBJ2-3; D remains unclear. The CDR3 has 13 amino acids. CDR1 SQVTM and CDR2 ANQGSEA come from the germline V gene. The V end was cut by 2 bases, the J end by 4 bases, with 10 bases between. CDR3 region: CSVEWQVADTQYF. The CDR3, as DNA: TGCAGCGTTGAATGGCAGGTGGCAGATACGCAGTATTTT.

This clonotype was recorded many times. This chain joins TRBV6-1 and TRBJ2-2; weak D call: TRBD1 (5 bases). The CDR3 contains 14 residues. V gave up 7 bases and J gave up 3 bases, with 12 bases separating them. Germline assignment: CDR1 MNHNS and CDR2 SASEGT. DNA for the CDR3: TGTGCCAGCAAGGAAGGCAGGGACACCGGGGAGCTGTTTTTT. Protein product: CASKEGRDTGELFF.

This clonotype has ten or more counts. The rearrangement uses TRBV7-9 and TRBJ2-1; 9 nucleotides match TRBD1. CDR1 and CDR2 from the germline V gene are SEHNR and FQNEAQ (reference sequence). CDR3 size: 15 residues. V shed 5 bases and J 8 bases; nucleotides not matched to a gene: 10. CDR3 nucleotide sequence: TGTGCCAGCAGCACAGGAGGGACAGGGATAGATGAGCAGTTCTTC. Translation gives CASSTGGTGIDEQFF. The variable domain in full, completed from reference TRBV7-9 and TRBJ2-1, reads DTGVSQNPRHKITKRGQNVTFRCDPISEHNRLYWYRQTLGQGPEFLTYFQNEAQLEKSRLLSDRFSAERPKGSFSTLEIQRTEQGDSAMYLCASSTGGTGIDEQFFGPGTRLTVL.

This clonotype was observed at least ten times. The chain carries TRBV7-8 and TRBJ1-2; perhaps TRBD1 as D (5 bases). This CDR3 is 14 amino acids long. Deletions cut 5 bases from V and 6 bases from J, with 16 bases between. Germline CDR1 and CDR2: SGHVS and FQNEAQ. DNA of the CDR3: TGTGCCAGCAGCCGAAACCAGGGTCAAAATGGCTACACCTTC. It yields the protein CASSRNQGQNGYTF.

The table lists this clonotype with many counts. The chain recombines TRBV5-1 with TRBJ1-1, with D perhaps TRBD1 (6 bases). V was trimmed by 0 bases and J by 0 bases, leaving 15 bases between them. CDR1 is SGHRS and CDR2 is YFSETQ in the germline V gene. The length of the CDR3 is 17 residues. The CDR3 spells CASSLAALTGLNTEAFF. The CDR3 DNA follows: TGCGCCAGCAGCTTGGCCGCGCTGACAGGCCTGAACACTGAAGCTTTCTTT.

There are many counts of this clonotype. J is TRBJ2-7 and V is TRBV12-3 or TRBV12-4; TRBD2 aligns across 7 bases. This CDR3 spans 13 amino acids. After removal of 6 bases from V and 3 bases from J, the junction contained 5 bases not matched to a gene. The CDR3 DNA sequence: TGTGCCAGCAGCTGGGGCGGGGGCTACGAGCAGTACGTC. It is translated as CASSWGGGYEQYV.

The rearrangement links TRBV7-3 to TRBJ2-3; 7 positions match TRBD2. The CDR3 has 17 amino acids. Germline-derived CDR1 and CDR2 are SGHTA and FQGTGA. Germline trimming cut 5 bases from V and 4 bases from J; bases unmatched to any gene: 15. The CDR3 region is CASSPNGGRAMADTQYF. The DNA for the CDR3 is TGTGCCAGCAGCCCCAACGGGGGGAGGGCCATGGCAGATACGCAGTATTTT. Full variable domain (rest looked up from reference TRBV7-3 and TRBJ2-3): GAGVSQTPSNKVTEKGKYVELRCDPISGHTALYWYRQSLGQGPEFLIYFQGTGAADDSGLPNDRFFAVRPEGSVSTLKIQRTERGDSAVYLCASSPNGGRAMADTQYFGPGTRLTVL.

This clonotype was recorded at least ten times. This chain joins TRBV7-9 and TRBJ2-2, with 11 bases identical to TRBD2. V trimming: 5 bases; J trimming: 4 bases; junction bases outside the gene matches: 3. CDR1 is SEHNR, CDR2 FQNEAQ, per germline (reference sequence). This CDR3 comprises 15 residues. The CDR3 region has the DNA TGTGCCAGCAGCCGACTAGCGGGGCTCACCGGGGAGCTGTTTTTT. This sequence encodes CASSRLAGLTGELFF.